This TCR beta chain stems from a study of CD8 T cells in Susac syndrome. General study results and limits: Regarding the TCR sequencing and HLA analysis, the study admitted that a relatively small number of individuals were involved.

With respect to this clonotype: What it binds is not known. At one boundary the junction diverges from the germline segment, which might be a read error.

The CDR3 is 15 residues long. Germline values: CDR1 GTSNPN, CDR2 SVGIG (reference sequence). A quantity of roughly 0.5 to 1 ug RNA underwent reverse transcription using random hexamers. The immunoSEQ assay covered 54 Vbeta and 13 Jbeta segments for CDR3. TCRdb itself ran the immunoSEQ multiplex PCR reads through MiXCR, one entry per CDR3 protein. The sample carries just under 150,000 distinct CDR3 sequences, roughly 94% recorded once. Sequencing of TCR beta was performed on blood CD8+ T cells and on blood CD4+ T cells. The authors negatively isolated CD8+ and CD4+ T cells and FACS-enriched TEMRA cells.

The chain carries TRBV30 and TRBJ2-5; TRBD2 matches at 8 bases. The TCR comes from a human donor in good health. Sequenced: CD4+ T cells from PBMCs. DNA of the CDR3: TGTGTCTGGAGCAATAGCGAAGCGGGAGAAGAGACCCAGTACTTC. This codes for CVWSNSEAGEETQYF.